A single sample gave rise to the 26 T cell receptor beta chains below, sequenced in a study of blood T cell repertoires in COVID-19 (dated by TCRdb to about 2020). The library was obtained by the immunoSEQ multiplex PCR assay. What TCRdb holds here is the immuneACCESS table cut down to in-frame rearrangements. Part of the clones is not present; checked against another copy, under half of the missing clones reflect an unresolved V gene, and the others are unexplained. For this sample there are about 110,000 clones; 85% to 90% appear just once. The ten biggest clones cover about 1.1% of the sample. The sequencing input was peripheral blood. These receptors all stem from a human donor in a cohort sampled during active COVID-19.

This chain joins TRBV7-2 and TRBJ2-1; 7 bases are a match to TRBD2. This CDR3 is built from 17 residues. Germline lookup yields CDR1 SGHTA and CDR2 FQGNSA. Trimming took 2 bases from V and 11 from J; bases not matched to a gene: 18. The CDR3 sequence: CASSLQATKRGGTQQFF. CDR3 bases: TGTGCCAGCAGCTTACAGGCCACTAAGCGGGGAGGCACTCAGCAGTTCTTC.

The genes are TRBV2 and TRBJ2-7; TRBD2 might be the D (5 bases). The CDR3 is 13 amino acids. The germline CDR1 and CDR2 sequences are SNHLY and FYNNEI. V was trimmed by 6 bases and J by 1 base, leaving 10 bases between them. The CDR3 region is CASSRTPSYEQYF. In DNA form, the CDR3 reads TGTGCCAGCAGCCGGACTCCATCCTACGAGCAGTACTTC.

CDR3 in amino acids: CASSVAQGVTEAFF. The CDR3 nucleotides read TGTGCCAGCAGCGTAGCACAGGGGGTCACTGAAGCTTTCTTT. The chain recombines TRBV9 with TRBJ1-1; 8 bases map to TRBD1. Trimming at V came to 0 bases and at J to 4 bases, leaving 2 bases not matched to a gene. This CDR3 comprises 14 residues. From germline, CDR1 is SGDLS and CDR2 YYNGEE.

The chain couples TRBV11-2 to TRBJ1-1; the match to TRBD1 covers 9 bases. The CDR3 is 14 residues long. Trimming at V came to 5 bases and at J to 4 bases, leaving 5 bases not matched to a gene. The germline V gene encodes CDR1 SGHAT and CDR2 FQNNGV. This chain's CDR3 is CASSPGQGSTEAFF. The CDR3 region has the DNA TGTGCCAGCAGCCCTGGACAGGGGAGCACTGAAGCTTTCTTT.

As for this clone: Other nucleotide sequences from this sample produce the same CDR3. This chain uses TRBV19 with TRBJ2-7; TRBD1 matches at 8 bases. J gave up 6 bases and V 2 bases, and 6 bases lay outside the gene matches. From germline, CDR1 is LNHDA and CDR2 SQIVND (reference sequence). The CDR3 has 14 residues. CDR3: CASSIRQGALEQYF. The CDR3 DNA follows: TGTGCCAGTAGTATAAGGCAGGGGGCTCTCGAGCAGTACTTC.

This clone was seen only a few times. This chain joins TRBV6-4 and TRBJ2-2, with D perhaps matching TRBD1 (5 bases). This CDR3 is 15 amino acids long. V lost 1 base, J lost 6 bases, and 12 bases lay in between. Germline assignment: CDR1 MRHNA and CDR2 SNTAGT. The CDR3: CASSDFSSGPGELFF. The CDR3 DNA reads TGTGCCAGCAGTGACTTCTCTTCAGGGCCCGGGGAGCTGTTTTTT.

This sequence joins TRBV11-3 and TRBJ2-7, with TRBD2 matching 7 bases. This CDR3 has 14 amino acids. V lost 5 bases and J lost 2; bases outside the gene matches: 6. CDR1 and CDR2 (germline): SGHNT, YENEEA. The DNA for the CDR3 is TGTGCCAGCAGCGTCGGGGAGGGGACCTACGAGCAGTACTTC. This encodes CASSVGEGTYEQYF.

The chain carries TRBV9 and TRBJ2-1; possibly TRBD1 for D (7 bases). The germline CDR1 and CDR2 sequences are SGDLS and YYNGEE. Trimming stripped 0 bases from V and 12 bases from J, with 16 bases between. The CDR3 length is 14 residues. CDR3 in DNA: TGTGCCAGCAGCGTAGGGTCGCCGCAGGGGGGGCAGTTCTTC. This sequence encodes CASSVGSPQGGQFF.

The chain is built from TRBV19 and TRBJ2-2; 15 nucleotides agree with TRBD2. The germline V gene has CDR1 LNHDA and CDR2 SQIVND (reference sequence). With 7 bases clipped from V and 5 bases from J, the junction kept 2 bases outside the gene matches. This CDR3 has 15 amino acids. This chain's CDR3 is CASNGLAGGTGELFF. DNA of the CDR3: TGTGCCAGTAATGGACTAGCGGGAGGGACCGGGGAGCTGTTTTTT. The full variable domain, its missing parts supplied by reference TRBV19 and TRBJ2-2, is DGGITQSPKYLFRKEGQNVTLSCEQNLNHDAMYWYRQDPGQGLRLIYYSQIVNDFQKGDIAEGYSVSREKKESFPLTVTSAQKNPTAFYLCASNGLAGGTGELFFGEGSRLTVL.

The rearrangement joins TRBV7-2 to TRBJ2-3; weak D call: TRBD2 (5 bases). Trimming shortened V by 2 bases and J by 5 bases, and 8 bases separated the two germline ends. The CDR3 consists of 13 residues. Germline CDR1 reads SGHTA; CDR2 reads FQGNSA. For the CDR3, the DNA is TGTGCCAGCAGCTTAAGACTACTAGATACGCAGTATTTT. Its protein product is CASSLRLLDTQYF.

This sequence joins TRBV19 and TRBJ2-2; 8 positions match TRBD2. The CDR3 is made up of 19 amino acids. The germline gives CDR1 LNHDA, CDR2 SQIVND (reference sequence). After removal of 6 bases from V and 6 bases from J, the junction contained 21 bases not matched to a gene. The CDR3 loop is CASRSFRDTGREGSGELFF. As DNA, the CDR3 is TGTGCCAGTAGGAGCTTCCGGGACACCGGGAGGGAAGGTTCCGGGGAGCTGTTTTTT.

This sequence joins TRBV18 and TRBJ1-5, with 7 bases lining up with TRBD1. The CDR3 runs 15 residues. Germline loops: CDR1 KGHSH, CDR2 LQKENI. V was clipped by 3 bases and J by 1 base; unmatched bases: 3. Written as DNA, the CDR3 is TGTGCCAGCTCACCGGGACAGACAAGCAATCAGCCCCAGCATTTT. Its translation: CASSPGQTSNQPQHF.

The chain has TRBV4-2 and TRBJ2-1; the match to TRBD2 covers 8 bases. CDR1 is LGHNA and CDR2 is YNFKEQ in the germline V gene. Unmatched junction bases numbered 11, after V lost 1 base and J lost 6 bases. The CDR3 spans 17 residues. DNA of the CDR3: TGTGCCAGCAGCCAAGTTGGGGGACGGCTAGCGGGCAATGAGCAGTTCTTC. Translated: CASSQVGGRLAGNEQFF.

The rearrangement uses TRBV7-3 and TRBJ2-2; 9 nucleotides line up with TRBD2. The ends lost 5 bases at V and 7 bases at J; junction bases unmatched: 17. Germline V gene lookup returns CDR1 SGHTA and CDR2 FQGTGA. The CDR3 length is 18 residues. The CDR3 DNA is TGTGCCAGCAGCCTTTACACCGGACTAGCGTTGAATGACGGGGAGCTGTTTTTT. Protein sequence: CASSLYTGLALNDGELFF.

The chain uses TRBV5-6 and TRBJ2-5; no definite D call. The CDR3 is 12 amino acids. CDR1 is SGHDT, CDR2 YYEEEE, per germline. V was pared by 2 bases and J by 2 bases, with 4 bases between. The DNA for the CDR3 is TGTGCCAGCAGCTTCCCGCAAGAGACCCAGTACTTC. Translated: CASSFPQETQYF. The entire variable domain, with the rest obtained from reference TRBV5-6 and TRBJ2-5, is as follows: DAGVTQSPTHLIKTRGQQVTLRCSPKSGHDTVSWYQQALGQGPQFIFQYYEEEERQRGNFPDRFSGHQFPNYSSELNVNALLLGDSALYLCASSFPQETQYFGPGTRLLVL.

The V call is TRBV5-1, the J call TRBJ2-7; no clear D. Germline V gene data show CDR1 as SGHRS and CDR2 as YFSETQ. V was clipped by 0 bases and J by 4 bases, with 11 bases between them. The CDR3 covers 14 residues. Here the CDR3 reads CASSLDTVAYEQYF. The CDR3 DNA sequence: TGCGCCAGCAGCTTGGACACCGTAGCATACGAGCAGTACTTC.

This chain links TRBV24-1 with TRBJ2-1, with a tentative D call TRBD1 (9 bases). Per germline, CDR1 KGHDR and CDR2 SFDVKD. The CDR3 totals 20 residues. Trimming stripped 1 base from V and 1 base from J, with 22 bases between. CDR3 in amino acids: CATSDFGTGSGSGSYNEQFF. The CDR3 coding sequence is TGTGCCACCAGTGATTTCGGGACAGGGAGCGGGAGTGGATCCTACAATGAGCAGTTCTTC.

The chain uses TRBV4-3 and TRBJ2-7; D is perhaps TRBD2 (5 bases). Germline-derived CDR1 and CDR2 are LGHNA and YSLEER. The CDR3 has 13 amino acids. The V end lost 2 bases, the J end lost 9 bases, and 14 bases lay between the germline ends. The DNA of the CDR3 is TGCGCCAGCAGCCAAACTAGTTCGGATTTGCAGTACTTC. It codes for CASSQTSSDLQYF.

This chain uses TRBV7-9 with TRBJ1-2; 9 bases align to TRBD1. V lost 5 bases, J lost 5 bases, and 12 bases stayed unmatched. The CDR3 runs 16 residues. CDR1 and CDR2 from the germline V gene are SEHNR and FQNEAQ (reference sequence). CDR3 loop: CASSQGRTGVGYGYTF. The CDR3, as DNA: TGTGCCAGCAGCCAAGGTCGGACAGGGGTAGGGTATGGCTACACCTTC.

There are a few counts of this clone. The V and J genes are TRBV12-3 or TRBV12-4 and TRBJ1-5; maybe TRBD1 (5 bases). Deletions cut 6 bases from V and 4 bases from J, with 10 bases between. The CDR3 spans 13 residues. The CDR3 bases are TGTGCCAGCAGCTCTGGGGGGAATCAGCCCCAGCATTTT. It is translated as CASSSGGNQPQHF.

DNA of the CDR3: TGCGCCAGCAGTGGTGCTAGGGAGCAGTTCTTC. Its translation is CASSGAREQFF. V usage is TRBV10-2 and J usage is TRBJ2-1; D gene uncertain. The ends were cut back, 4 bases at V and 10 bases at J, with 8 bases in the middle. This CDR3 is built from 11 residues. Germline CDR1 is WSHSY and CDR2 is SAAADI.

This rearrangement joins TRBV7-9 to TRBJ1-5, with unresolved D. V lost 2 bases to trimming and J lost 4 bases, with 6 bases between them. The CDR3 is 13 amino acids. Germline CDR1 is SEHNR and CDR2 is FQNEAQ (reference sequence). CDR3 DNA sequence: TGTGCCAGCAGCTTATCTGAGAATCAGCCCCAGCATTTT. Its translation is CASSLSENQPQHF.

About this clone: Compared with germline, one end of the junction differs, possibly owing to a read error. V usage is TRBV7-7 and J usage is TRBJ2-1; D possibly corresponds to TRBD2 (5 bases). Germline lookup yields CDR1 SSHAT and CDR2 FNYEAQ (reference sequence). The CDR3 covers 15 residues. DNA of the CDR3: TGTGCTAGCAGCTTAGGTGCCTCGGGAAACAATGAGCAGTTCTTC. Residues: CASSLGASGNNEQFF.

The chain joins TRBV7-2 to TRBJ2-1; 11 positions match TRBD1. CDR3 length: 18 amino acids. The germline V gene encodes CDR1 SGHTA and CDR2 FQGNSA. The V segment lost 7 bases and the J segment 3 bases; nucleotides outside the gene matches: 14. In nucleotides, the CDR3 is TGTGCCAGCACCCGGACAGGGGGCGCGGGAGCTCTCTACAATGAGCAGTTCTTC. Translation: CASTRTGGAGALYNEQFF.

This sequence joins TRBV28 and TRBJ2-6; D might be TRBD1 (7 bases). The CDR3 loop spans 16 amino acids. The germline V gene encodes CDR1 MDHEN and CDR2 SYDVKM. Trimming took 6 bases from V and 3 from J, leaving 15 bases between them. The CDR3 DNA reads as TGTGCCAGCAGCCCTCCAGGGGGGAGTGGGGCCAACGTCCTGACTTTC. This gives the protein CASSPPGGSGANVLTF.

In its sample, this clone was seen once. The CDR3 loop reads CASSGRTENSPLHF. CDR3 DNA: TGTGCCAGCAGCGGGAGGACAGAGAATTCACCCCTCCACTTT. The rearrangement links TRBV9 to TRBJ1-6; weak D call: TRBD1 (6 bases). CDR1 and CDR2 (germline): SGDLS, YYNGEE. Between the trimmed V and J ends, which lost 3 bases and 7 bases, there was a span of 11 bases. The CDR3 covers 14 residues.